These T cell receptor beta chains were read from a single sample in a study of cytotoxic CD8 clonotypes in ibrutinib-treated CLL. The protocol was immunoSEQ multiplex PCR, while the TCRdb copy is restricted to in-frame clones and leaves out a portion. The table records some 93,000 clones, 78% of them present only once. This sample comprised PBMCs, obtained after 12 months of ibrutinib treatment. The source is a human donor with chronic lymphocytic leukemia. The CDR3 runs from the conserved cysteine through the conserved F or W. D genes are given only for firm matches. The size of a clone is reported for some rows only, either as once, few or many, or as a class for expanded clones.

D | J | V | size | DNA | CDR3
- | TRBJ2-3 | TRBV11-3 | - | TGTGCCAGCAGCATTAGCGTTGTGGATACGCAGTATTTT | CASSISVVDTQYF
- | TRBJ1-1 | TRBV13 | - | TGTGCCAGCAGCGCCTTCGGGGAGGGCACTGAAGCTTTCTTT | CASSAFGEGTEAFF
TRBD1 | TRBJ2-7 | TRBV28 | - | TGTGCCAGCAGTCCCTCTCGAACAGGGGCGCCCGTCCACGAGCAGTACTTC | CASSPSRTGAPVHEQYF
- | TRBJ1-6 | TRBV5-4 | - | TGTGCCAGCAGCAACCAGGGTCTTGAGTCACCCCTCCACTTT | CASSNQGLESPLHF
TRBD1 | TRBJ2-1 | TRBV2 | - | TGTGCCAGCAGCGCGGACAGGGGAGGTGGTGAGCAGTTCTTC | CASSADRGGGEQFF
- | TRBJ2-3 | TRBV6-5 | - | TGTGCCAGCAGTAAGCGGGACAGAGTTTCAGATACGCAGTATTTT | CASSKRDRVSDTQYF
TRBD1 | TRBJ1-2 | TRBV2 | - | TGTGCCAGTAAGGACAGGGGGCCAGGCGGCTACACCTTC | CASKDRGPGGYTF
- | TRBJ1-1 | TRBV5-1 | - | TGCGCCAGCAGCCCCGGGCCGAACACTGAAGCTTTCTTT | CASSPGPNTEAFF
- | TRBJ2-7 | TRBV2 | once | TGTGCCAGCAGCTGGAGCGTCTACGAGCAGTACTTC | CASSWSVYEQYF
- | TRBJ1-3 | TRBV25-1 | - | TGTGCCAGCAGGGACCCCTCTGGAAACACCATATATTTT | CASRDPSGNTIYF
TRBD1 | TRBJ1-2 | TRBV7-2 | - | TGTGCCAGCAGCTCACAGGGGGCAGGCTACACCTTC | CASSSQGAGYTF
- | TRBJ2-1 | TRBV11-3 | - | TGTGCCAGCAGCTTAGCGGGGGATGAGCAGTTCTTC | CASSLAGDEQFF
- | TRBJ2-5 | TRBV7-2 | - | TGTGCCAGCAGACTGGCGGAGGTCAGGACCCAGTACTTC | CASRLAEVRTQYF
TRBD2 | TRBJ2-2 | TRBV30 | - | TGTGCCTGGTCAGGGACTAGCGGGGGGGCCTACACCGGGGAGCTGTTTTTT | CAWSGTSGGAYTGELFF
- | TRBJ1-1 | TRBV5-1 | - | TGCGCCAGCAGCTTGTTCGAGAACACTGAAGCTTTCTTT | CASSLFENTEAFF
- | TRBJ2-3 | TRBV5-6 | few | TGTGCCAGCAGCAGGGCAGGCGGGATCACAGATACGCAGTATTTT | CASSRAGGITDTQYF
- | TRBJ2-1 | TRBV2 | few | TGTGCCAGCAGTGTGCAGGGCTACAATGAGCAGTTCTTC | CASSVQGYNEQFF
- | TRBJ1-1 | TRBV19 | many | TGTGCCAGTAGTTTTCAGTCGGGGGCCCGTAACACTGAAGCTTTCTTT | CASSFQSGARNTEAFF
- | TRBJ2-7 | TRBV18 | - | TGTGCCAGCTCACCACGGGAGGTGATCTACGAGCAGTACTTC | CASSPREVIYEQYF
- | TRBJ1-5 | TRBV9 | - | TGTGCCAGCAGCCCTCCACCAGGGGCAGGCAATCAGCCCCAGCATTTT | CASSPPPGAGNQPQHF
- | TRBJ1-1 | TRBV7-9 | - | TGTGCCAGCAGCTTAGGGACAGATAATAGTGAAGCTTTCTTT | CASSLGTDNSEAFF
TRBD2 | TRBJ2-1 | TRBV7-2 | - | TGTGCCAGCTCAACAGCGGGGGGTGAGCAGTTCTTC | CASSTAGGEQFF
TRBD1 | TRBJ1-5 | TRBV18 | - | TGTGCCAGCTCACCGACAGGGCCCAATCAGCCCCAGCATTTT | CASSPTGPNQPQHF